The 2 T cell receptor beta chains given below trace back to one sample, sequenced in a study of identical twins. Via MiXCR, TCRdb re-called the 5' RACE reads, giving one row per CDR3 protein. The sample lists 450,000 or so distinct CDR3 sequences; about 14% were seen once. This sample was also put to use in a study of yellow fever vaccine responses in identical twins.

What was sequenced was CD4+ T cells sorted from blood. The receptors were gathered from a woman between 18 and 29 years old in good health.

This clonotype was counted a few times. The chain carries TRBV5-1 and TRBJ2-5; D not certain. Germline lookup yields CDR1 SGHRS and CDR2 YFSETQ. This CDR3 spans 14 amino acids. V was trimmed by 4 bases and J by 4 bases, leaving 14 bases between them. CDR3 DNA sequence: TGCGCCAGCAGCCCGATAGGGAAGCTAGAGACCCAGTACTTC. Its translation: CASSPIGKLETQYF. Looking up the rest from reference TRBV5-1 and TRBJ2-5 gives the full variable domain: KAGVTQTPRYLIKTRGQQVTLSCSPISGHRSVSWYQQTPGQGLQFLFEYFSETQRNKGNFPGRFSGRQFSNSRSEMNVSTLELGDSALYLCASSPIGKLETQYFGPGTRLLVL.

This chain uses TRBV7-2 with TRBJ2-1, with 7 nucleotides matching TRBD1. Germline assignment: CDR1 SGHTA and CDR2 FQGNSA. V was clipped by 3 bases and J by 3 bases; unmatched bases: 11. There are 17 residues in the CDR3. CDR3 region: CASSFTSPGGFYNEQFF. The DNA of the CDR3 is TGTGCCAGCAGCTTTACCTCGCCAGGGGGATTCTACAATGAGCAGTTCTTC. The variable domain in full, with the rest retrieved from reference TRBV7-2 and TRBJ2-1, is GAGVSQSPSNKVTEKGKDVELRCDPISGHTALYWYRQSLGQGLEFLIYFQGNSAPDKSGLPSDRFSAERTGGSVSTLTIQRTQQEDSAVYLCASSFTSPGGFYNEQFFGPGTRLTVL.